A selection of T cell receptor beta chains follows, all from one sample in a study of cytomegalovirus exposure and HLA in healthy donors. The assay was immunoSEQ multiplex PCR, and TCRdb's table has in-frame clones only and misses some. Of around 150,000 clones in the sample, 79% were seen once. Sample: PBMCs. These receptor sequences come from a man aged 45 to 65 in good health and CMV-seropositive. Each CDR3 is given with its conserved first and last residue. A D gene is named only where the DNA matches it firmly. Some rows mark clone size as missing; the rest say once, few, many or name a class of expanded clone.

J,size,D,V,DNA,CDR3
TRBJ2-7,NA,TRBD1,TRBV11-2,TGTGCCAGCAGCTTAGTGTCAGGGGGCGTATACGAGCAGTACTTC,CASSLVSGGVYEQYF
TRBJ2-7,NA,NA,TRBV6-5,TGTGCCAGCGCGAATCCGGGACACCTTTACGAGCAGTACTTC,CASANPGHLYEQYF
TRBJ2-1,NA,NA,TRBV4-1,TGCGCCAGCAGCCAAGGGTATGCGACATCCCTCCGCAATGAGCAGTTCTTC,CASSQGYATSLRNEQFF
TRBJ1-1,NA,TRBD1,TRBV28,TGTGCCAGCAGTACGTGGGACAGGATGAACACTGAAGCTTTCTTT,CASSTWDRMNTEAFF
TRBJ2-3,NA,NA,TRBV5-1,TGCGCCAGCAGCTTGGCCGGTAGCACAGATACGCAGTATTTT,CASSLAGSTDTQYF
TRBJ2-7,NA,NA,TRBV5-1,TGCGCCAGCAGCTTGGCGGGGAAACTCGCCTACGAGCAGTACTTC,CASSLAGKLAYEQYF
TRBJ1-5,NA,TRBD1,TRBV2,TGTGCCAGCAGACCGGGACAGGGAAGCAATCAGCCCCAGCATTTT,CASRPGQGSNQPQHF
TRBJ1-2,few,NA,TRBV28,TGTGCCAGCAGCCCGGGCCGGGGTGGCTACACCTTC,CASSPGRGGYTF
TRBJ2-2,NA,TRBD2,TRBV7-2,TGTGCCAGCAGCTTGACTAGCGGTGGGACCGGGGAGCTGTTTTTT,CASSLTSGGTGELFF
TRBJ2-5,NA,TRBD2,TRBV5-5,TGTGCCAGCAGCCCCGGCGGGCTAGCGGGGAGAGAGACCCAGTACTTC,CASSPGGLAGRETQYF
TRBJ2-5,once,TRBD2,TRBV7-9,TGTGCCAGCAGCTCGAAAAGCGGGGCGTACCAAGAGACCCAGTACTTC,CASSSKSGAYQETQYF
TRBJ2-7,few,TRBD1,TRBV5-6,TGTGCCAGCAGCTTCGACAGGGTTTCCTACGAGCAGTACTTC,CASSFDRVSYEQYF
TRBJ1-2,NA,NA,TRBV21-1,TGTGCCAGCAGCCCCACCAGGACAGGGTATGGCTACACCTTC,CASSPTRTGYGYTF
TRBJ1-2,NA,TRBD1,TRBV11-3,TGTGCCAGCAGCTGGATCCTTCAGGGGGCGCCTAACTATGGCTACACCTTC,CASSWILQGAPNYGYTF
TRBJ1-1,NA,NA,TRBV30,TGTGCCTGGATGGACTACGCTCGTTCCACTGAAGCTTTCTTT,CAWMDYARSTEAFF
TRBJ1-1,once,NA,TRBV5-1,TGCGCCAGCAGCTTGGATCCGACAGGCACTGAAGCTTTCTTT,CASSLDPTGTEAFF
TRBJ1-2,few,NA,TRBV5-1,TGCGCCAGCAGCTTGACAGCGGGTGGCTACACCTTC,CASSLTAGGYTF
TRBJ2-3,once,NA,TRBV6-5,TGTGCCAGCAGTTACCGACTGGTTTCGCCAGATACGCAGTATTTT,CASSYRLVSPDTQYF
TRBJ1-4,NA,TRBD1,TRBV2,TGTGCCAGCAGCGCACAGGGGGGGTTCGATGAAAAACTGTTTTTT,CASSAQGGFDEKLFF
TRBJ2-7,once,TRBD2,TRBV5-4,TGTGCCAGCAGCCCCTCGGGACTAGAATACGAGCAGTACTTC,CASSPSGLEYEQYF
TRBJ2-7,NA,NA,TRBV4-1,TGCGCCAGCAGCCAGGCGACAGCTAAATACGAGCAGTACTTC,CASSQATAKYEQYF
TRBJ1-2,NA,NA,TRBV15,TGTGCCACCAGCAGATCTTATGGGGGGATTAACTATGGCTACACCTTC,CATSRSYGGINYGYTF
TRBJ2-2,NA,TRBD1,TRBV10-1,TGCGCCAGCAGTCAACAGGGGGGCACCGGGGAGCTGTTTTTT,CASSQQGGTGELFF
TRBJ2-1,few,TRBD1,TRBV6-4,TGTGCCAGCAGTGGCGGACAGGGTTCCTACAATGAGCAGTTCTTC,CASSGGQGSYNEQFF
TRBJ2-7,NA,TRBD1,TRBV5-6,TGTGCCAGCAGCTTGGCCGGGACAGGGGCAAATTACGAGCAGTACTTC,CASSLAGTGANYEQYF
TRBJ2-7,NA,NA,TRBV5-1,TGCGCCAGCAGCATAAGGGGGTACGAGCAGTACTTC,CASSIRGYEQYF
TRBJ1-1,NA,NA,TRBV28,TGTGCCAGCAGCAAAGCGGGGATGAACACTGAAGCTTTCTTT,CASSKAGMNTEAFF
TRBJ2-7,once,TRBD2,TRBV5-4,TGTGCCAGCAGCTTGGTGGGGACTACCTACGAGCAGTACTTC,CASSLVGTTYEQYF
TRBJ1-5,NA,NA,TRBV6-5,TGTGCCAGCAGAACCGAGGAGAGTCAGCCCCAGCATTTT,CASRTEESQPQHF